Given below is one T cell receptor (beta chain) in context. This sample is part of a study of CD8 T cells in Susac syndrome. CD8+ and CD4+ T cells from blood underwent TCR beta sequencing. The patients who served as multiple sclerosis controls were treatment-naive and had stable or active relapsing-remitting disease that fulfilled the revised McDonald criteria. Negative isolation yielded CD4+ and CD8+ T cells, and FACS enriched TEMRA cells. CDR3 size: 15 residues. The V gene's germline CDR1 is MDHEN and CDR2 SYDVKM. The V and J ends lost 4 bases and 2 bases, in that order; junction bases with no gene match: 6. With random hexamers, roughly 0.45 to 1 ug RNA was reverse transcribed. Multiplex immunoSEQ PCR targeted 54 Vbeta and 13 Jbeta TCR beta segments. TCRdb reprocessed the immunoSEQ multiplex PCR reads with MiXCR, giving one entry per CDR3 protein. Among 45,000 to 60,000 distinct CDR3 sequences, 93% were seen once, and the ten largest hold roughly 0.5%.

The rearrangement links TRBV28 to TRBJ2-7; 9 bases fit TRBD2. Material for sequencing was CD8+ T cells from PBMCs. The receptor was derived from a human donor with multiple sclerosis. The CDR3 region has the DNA TGTGCCAGCAGTTGGCCGGCTAGCGGGGCCTACGAGCAGTACTTC. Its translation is CASSWPASGAYEQYF. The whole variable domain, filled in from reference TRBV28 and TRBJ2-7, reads DVKVTQSSRYLVKRTGEKVFLECVQDMDHENMFWYRQDPGLGLRLIYFSYDVKMKEKGDIPEGYSVSREKKERFSLILESASTNQTSMYLCASSWPASGAYEQYFGPGTRLTVT.